This TCR beta chain originates from a study of T cell responses to AZD1222 COVID-19 vaccine. General study points: The donors showed a predominance of white British ancestry and of females, with possible underestimation of clonal diversity.

Repertoires were generated with immunoSEQ multiplex PCR, while TCRdb's copy carries only in-frame clones and drops some. Recorded for this sample: over 140,000 clones. In regard to this clone: Antigen unknown.

This clonotype was sampled from an adult in good health. The specimen sequenced was peripheral blood.

This CDR3 reads CASSESVLATYGYTF. The CDR3 DNA reads as TGTGCCAGCAGTGAATCGGTACTGGCGACCTATGGCTACACCTTC. The chain joins TRBV2 to TRBJ1-2; no definite D call. V lost 2 bases, J lost 4 bases, and 14 bases lay in between. This CDR3 region has 15 residues. The germline CDR1 and CDR2 sequences are SNHLY and FYNNEI.